What follows is one TCR beta chain and its context. What it binds is not known. CDR3 length equals 13 residues. Germline V gene sequence: CDR1 SGHDT, CDR2 YYEEEE. V lost 3 bases and J 6 bases, leaving 9 bases between the germline ends. This record comes from a study of OX40 agonist ivuxolimab in advanced cancers. General study results and limits: Average numbers of expanded clones were greater in CD8+ T cells than in CD4+.

Assay used: immunoSEQ multiplex PCR; TCRdb lists only in-frame clones, some missing. Of approximately 79,000 clones listed, about 92% were seen once; the top ten hold about 9.4%. The specimen was CD4+ or CD8+ T cells sorted from blood, collected in a trial of the OX40 agonist ivuxolimab. The gene calls are TRBV5-6 and TRBJ1-4, with D perhaps matching TRBD1 (5 bases). This receptor was taken from an adult with an advanced solid tumor such as melanoma, head and neck, liver or kidney cancer. The CDR3 protein is CASSYWGYEKLFF. The CDR3 bases are TGTGCCAGCAGCTACTGGGGCTATGAAAAACTGTTTTTT.